This entry lists 27 T cell receptor delta chains sequenced from one sample in a study of γδ T cells in repeated Plasmodium falciparum infection. TCRdb reapplied CATT to the multiplex PCR reads. The repertoire holds 50,000 to 65,000 delta-chain clones, with 1.5% to 2% as singletons. Flow sorting of PBMC yielded separate Vgamma9/Vdelta2+ and Vdelta2-negative gammadelta T cell populations for bulk repertoire analysis. What was sequenced was gamma-delta T cells from blood. The source is a pool of human donors (malaria-infected and uninfected, not separated).

This clone was observed at least ten times. TCRdb's entry gives the protein of a much larger clone, which mismatches this DNA's translation at residue 9, likely from a read error; the protein reported here is translated from the DNA. This sequence joins TRDV1 and TRDJ1, with unresolved D. Germline CDR1 is TSWWSYY and CDR2 is QGS. Trimming removed 0 bases at V and 3 bases at J, with 8 bases between. The CDR3 is 14 amino acids. The CDR3 is CALGELIGADKLIF. The DNA of the CDR3 is TGTGCTCTTGGGGAACTCATCGGGGCCGATAAACTCATCTTT.

This clone was detected ten times or more. The gene calls are TRDV2 and TRDJ1; 12 nucleotides line up with TRDD3. This CDR3 comprises 19 residues. Germline assignment: CDR1 GEAIGNYY and CDR2 EKD. V gave up 4 bases and J gave up 0 bases; unmatched junction bases: 14. CDR3 nucleotide sequence: TGTGCCTGTGAGGGTACGAGTACTGGGGGATACAGAAACACCGATAAACTCATCTTT. It specifies CACEGTSTGGYRNTDKLIF.

Ten or more counts support this clone. TCRdb shows a much larger clone's protein in place of this DNA's translation, and the two differ at residue 19, likely through a read error; the protein shown is translated from the DNA. The rearrangement uses TRDV1 and TRDJ1; 8 positions agree with TRDD3. CDR1 TSWWSYY and CDR2 QGS come from the germline V gene. V shed 0 bases and J 1 base; nucleotides not matched to a gene: 31. The CDR3 is 25 amino acids. CDR3 amino acids: CALGELGPPLGPLDWGELCTDKLIF. CDR3 in DNA: TGTGCTCTTGGGGAACTAGGACCCCCCTTAGGGCCCCTCGACTGGGGGGAATTGTGCACCGATAAACTCATCTTT.

This clone was detected a few times. TCRdb's listed protein matches a much larger clone and diverges from this DNA's translation at residue 4, likely through a read error; the protein shown comes from the DNA. This chain uses TRAV38-2/DV8 with TRDJ1; the match to TRDD3 covers 7 bases. The J gene is not listed in TCRdb, so it was assigned here from a DNA match to germline. Germline CDR1 TSESDYY, CDR2 QEAYKQQN. The trim removed 7 bases at V and 0 bases at J, leaving 30 bases unmatched. The CDR3 sequence is 22 residues long. In nucleotides, the CDR3 is TGTGCTTATCATCCATTCCTGTTCGGAAAGCACTGGGGACCTCAGTACACCGATAAACTCATCTTT. Protein: CAYHPFLFGKHWGPQYTDKLIF.

The V call is TRDV1, the J call TRDJ1, with TRDD3 identical over 8 bases. Germline CDR1 is TSWWSYY and CDR2 is QGS. J lost 0 bases, V lost 7 bases, and 7 bases had no gene match. The CDR3 runs to 15 residues. Here the CDR3 reads CALDYWGLYTDKLIF. The CDR3 DNA reads as TGTGCTCTTGACTACTGGGGGCTCTACACCGATAAACTCATCTTT.

This clone occurred many times. A read error is the likely source, as a far larger clone sits one nucleotide away. Other nucleotide sequences in the sample specify the same CDR3. The V gene call reads TRDV2; no J gene was called; the D call of TRDD3 is as the table states it, not checked on the DNA. Per the germline V gene, CDR1 is GEAIGNYY and CDR2 is EKD. The CDR3 has 17 amino acids. This CDR3 reads CACDTGGYSWDTRQMFF. CDR3 in DNA: TGTGCCTGTGACACTGGGGGATACTCCTGGGACACCCGACAGATGTTCTTC.

In regard to this clone: It is likely a read error: a sequence one base away is far more abundant. Other DNA sequences within the sample encode an identical CDR3. The chain carries TRDV2 and TRDJ2, with D possibly being TRDD3 (6 bases). Looked up from germline, CDR1 is GEAIGNYY and CDR2 is EKD. The CDR3 spans 13 residues. Here the CDR3 reads CACDTWGTAQLFF. For the CDR3, the DNA is TGCGCCTGTGACACCTGGGGGACAGCACAACTCTTCTTT.

Remarks on this clone: A read error is the likely source, as a far larger clone sits one nucleotide away. Other DNA sequences in the sample encode the same CDR3. The chain links TRDV1 to TRDJ1; 7 bases map to TRDD3. Germline V lookup: CDR1 TSWWSYY, CDR2 QGS. The CDR3 spans 17 residues. The CDR3 loop reads CALGELRWGTYTDKLIF. The CDR3 DNA sequence: TGCGCTCTTGGGGAACTTAGGTGGGGGACGTACACCGATAAACTCATCTTT.

A few counts support this clone. The protein TCRdb gives is from a much larger clone and does not agree with this DNA's translation at residue 17, likely a read error; the protein shown here comes from the DNA. The V call is TRDV1, the J call TRDJ1; the D is unclear. The CDR3 is made up of 18 amino acids. Germline CDR1 is TSWWSYY and CDR2 is QGS. CDR3 sequence: CALGDPFPTYGVEFKLTF. In DNA form, the CDR3 reads TGTGCTCTTGGGGACCCCTTTCCCACTTACGGTGTGGAGTTTAAACTCACCTTT.

This clone has at least ten counts. This probably arose from a read error, given a far larger clone one base away. The same CDR3 is also encoded by other DNA sequences in this sample. CDR3 protein: CACDFPSLPDKLIF. For the CDR3, the DNA is TGTGCCTGTGACTTCCCCTCCCTGCCCGATAAACTCATCTTT. The rearrangement joins TRDV2 to TRDJ1; D unresolved. The germline V gene encodes CDR1 GEAIGNYY and CDR2 EKD. There are 14 residues in the CDR3. The germline V and J ends were trimmed by 3 bases and 3 bases, with 13 bases remaining between them.

This clone was counted only a few times. TCRdb's entry gives the protein of a much larger clone, which mismatches this DNA's translation at residue 7, likely from a read error; the protein reported here is translated from the DNA. This chain links TRDV1 with TRDJ1, with 8 bases fitting TRDD3. TCRdb supplies no J gene; here it was assigned by aligning the nucleotide sequence to germline. There are 19 residues in the CDR3. Per the germline V gene, CDR1 is TSWWSYY and CDR2 is QGS. V was clipped by 8 bases and J by 5 bases; unmatched bases: 25. Here the CDR3 reads CALKFYQTVLGARTDKLIF. The DNA of the CDR3 is TGTGCTCTTAAATTCTACCAAACGGTACTGGGGGCCCGCACGGATAAACTCATCTTT.

In its sample, this clone was seen many times. Other DNA sequences of this sample code for an identical CDR3. The rearrangement uses TRDV1 and TRDJ1, with D perhaps being TRDD2 or TRDD3 (5 bases each). Trimming removed 4 bases from V and 0 bases from J, with 24 bases in between. CDR3 length: 19 residues. CDR1 TSWWSYY and CDR2 QGS come from the germline V gene. The CDR3 DNA is TGTGCTCTTGGGGTACCTACGCTGGAGGGGACAATCTACACCGATAAACTCATCTTT. Amino acids: CALGVPTLEGTIYTDKLIF.

This clone was seen a handful of times. This DNA translates differently at residue 9 from the TCRdb protein, which is that of a much larger clone; a read error is likely, and the protein shown is the DNA's own translation. This chain joins TRDV1 and TRDJ1; no reliable D call. Trimming took 1 base from V and 4 from J, leaving 10 bases between them. This CDR3 contains 14 residues. CDR1 and CDR2 (germline): TSWWSYY, QGS. The DNA for the CDR3 is TGTGCTCTTGGGGAACGGCGTAAGCACGATAAACTCATCTTT. Protein sequence: CALGERRKHDKLIF.

With respect to this clone: Only one base separates this from a far larger clonotype, so it likely reflects a read error. The same CDR3 arises from other DNA sequences in this sample as well. The chain employs TRDV1 and TRDJ1; 13 bases line up with TRDD3. As TCRdb names no J gene, one was assigned here on the basis of a DNA match to germline. The CDR3 runs to 25 residues. Unmatched junction bases numbered 27, after V lost 0 bases and J lost 2 bases. Germline loops: CDR1 TSWWSYY, CDR2 QGS. CDR3 region: CALGELGPWGYPLTTGGYETDKLIF. The CDR3, as DNA: TGTGCTCTTGGGGAACTGGGCCCCTGGGGGTACCCGCTTACCACTGGGGGATACGAGACCGATAAACTCATCTTT.

The table lists this clone with a few counts. The protein recorded in TCRdb matches a much larger clone and deviates from this DNA's translation at residue 11, suggesting a read error; the protein here is obtained by translating the DNA. This rearrangement joins TRDV1 to TRDJ1; 9 nucleotides agree with TRDD3. Since TCRdb gives no J gene, matching the DNA to germline was used here to assign it. Germline assignment: CDR1 TSWWSYY and CDR2 QGS. This CDR3 is 21 amino acids long. The V and J ends lost 2 bases and 3 bases, in that order; junction bases with no gene match: 22. CDR3 protein: CALGEFPFLHPGDTIADKLIF. The DNA for the CDR3 is TGTGCTCTTGGGGAATTCCCGTTCCTCCATCCGGGGGATACCATTGCCGATAAACTCATCTTT.

This clone was seen many times. A far larger clone lies a single base away; this is likely a read error. The identical CDR3 is also encoded by other nucleotide sequences in the sample. The rearrangement links TRDV3 to TRDJ1; D not certain. The germline V gene encodes CDR1 TVYSNPD and CDR2 GDNSRS (reference sequence). V lost 5 bases to trimming and J lost 0 bases, with 10 bases between them. This CDR3 has 12 residues. CDR3 residues: CALQVDTDKLIF. The DNA of the CDR3 is TGTGCCCTCCAGGTGGACACCGATAAACTCATCTTT.

Ten or more counts support this clone. The protein TCRdb lists belongs to a much larger clone and differs from this DNA's translation at residue 7, which points to a read error; the protein shown is made from the DNA. The gene calls are TRDV1 and TRDJ1, with D perhaps TRDD2 or TRDD3 (8 bases each). From germline, CDR1 is TSWWSYY and CDR2 QGS. Trimming stripped 2 bases from V and 1 base from J, with 41 bases between. The CDR3 has 25 amino acids. CDR3 loop: CALGEGGFLRDPWGKSTRGTDKLIF. The CDR3 DNA follows: TGTGCTCTTGGGGAAGGGGGCTTCCTACGTGACCCCTGGGGGAAGTCGACCCGAGGCACCGATAAACTCATCTTT.

The table lists this clone with many counts. Only one base separates this from a far larger clonotype, so it likely reflects a read error. The sample holds other DNA sequences that translate to the same CDR3. The chain has TRDV1 and TRDJ1; 11 nucleotides line up with TRDD3. The J gene was missing in TCRdb and was found by matching the end of the DNA to germline. Germline V lookup: CDR1 TSWWSYY, CDR2 QGS. CDR3 length: 20 amino acids. The CDR3 DNA reads TGCGCTCTTGGGGCCGCCTTCGGCTGGTGGGGGATACGGGGGACCGATAAACTCATCTTT. Its protein is CALGAAFGWWGIRGTDKLIF.

To note about this clone: TCRdb's protein, taken from a much larger clone, differs from this DNA's translation at residue 17, likely owing to a read error; the protein displayed comes from the DNA. CDR3 sequence (DNA): TGTGCTCTTGGGGAACTCCACCCTTTAAGGTTCCTACCTTACTGGGGGACCCCTTCCTTTCACATCGGGAAACTCATCTTT. Its translation: CALGELHPLRFLPYWGTPSFHIGKLIF. This chain connects TRDV1 to TRDJ1; 9 nucleotides agree with TRDD3. TCRdb carries no J gene annotation; the J gene was assigned here by matching the DNA with germline. V lost 0 bases, J lost 8 bases, and 43 bases stayed unmatched. Germline CDR1 and CDR2: TSWWSYY and QGS. The CDR3 is 27 residues long.

As to this clone: TCRdb's listed protein matches a much larger clone and diverges from this DNA's translation at residues 7 and 13, likely through a read error; the protein shown comes from the DNA. The V gene is TRDV1, the J gene TRDJ1; 9 bases line up with TRDD3. V gave up 0 bases and J gave up 0 bases; unmatched junction bases: 26. Looked up from germline, CDR1 is TSWWSYY and CDR2 is QGS. This CDR3 spans 24 amino acids. The CDR3 nucleotides are TGTGCTCTTGGGGAACTATCGGAGTTTGTGTCCGGGTTGTCTGGGGGATCCTACACCGATAAACTCATCTTT. Protein sequence: CALGELSEFVSGLSGGSYTDKLIF.

A few counts support this clone. A read error is likely here: a far larger clone is one base away. Other DNA sequences in this specimen translate into the identical CDR3. The chain couples TRDV1 to TRDJ1; 7 bases line up with TRDD2. This CDR3 spans 22 amino acids. Looked up from germline, CDR1 is TSWWSYY and CDR2 is QGS. Losses at the gene ends were 2 bases for V and 5 bases for J; bases not matched to a gene: 29. DNA of the CDR3: TGTGCTCTTGGGGAATCCTCTTCCTATCGATCGCTTATGGGTCCCCCTACTGATAAACTCATCTTT. Amino acid sequence: CALGESSSYRSLMGPPTDKLIF.

In this sample, this clone turned up many times. The rearrangement joins TRDV1 to TRDJ1, with unresolved D. From germline, CDR1 is TSWWSYY and CDR2 QGS. The CDR3 is 18 residues long. The V end was cut by 2 bases, the J end by 3 bases, with 22 bases between. For the CDR3, the DNA is TGTGCTCTTGGGGAAAGTCGTCGTCGTTACGAATGGGCCGATAAACTCATCTTT. The encoded protein is CALGESRRRYEWADKLIF.

This clone appeared a few times. The likely explanation is a read error, given a far larger clone one base away. The same CDR3 is also encoded by other DNA sequences in this sample. The gene calls are TRDV1 and TRDJ1, with a weak D call TRDD2 (5 bases). Germline V CDR1 and CDR2: TSWWSYY, QGS. The CDR3 consists of 20 residues. CDR3: CALGGAPFLLNRGVTHKLIF. CDR3 bases: TGTGCTCTTGGGGGGGCCCCTTTCCTTCTCAACAGGGGTGTCACCCATAAACTCATCTTT.

In its sample, this clone was seen a few times. A read error is the likely source, as a far larger clone sits one nucleotide away. This sample also contains other DNA sequences that code for the same CDR3. The V gene is TRDV2, the J gene TRDJ1; 10 nucleotides match TRDD3. Per the germline V gene, CDR1 is GEAIGNYY and CDR2 is EKD. The CDR3 length is 24 residues. The CDR3 DNA follows: TGCGCCTGTGACACCGGTACAGGTCCTACCTCTTCGTACTGGGGGATGGCCTTGGGCGATAAACTCATCTTT. This encodes CACDTGTGPTSSYWGMALGDKLIF.

There are a few counts of this clone. This DNA's translation and the protein TCRdb lists, from a much larger clone, do not match at residue 3, likely due to a read error; the protein shown is translated from the DNA. The rearrangement joins TRDV2 to TRDJ1; 11 bases fit TRDD3. Germline matching of the DNA provided the J gene here, since TCRdb leaves it blank. Germline loops: CDR1 GEAIGNYY, CDR2 EKD. The CDR3 loop spans 21 amino acids. The CDR3 DNA is TGTGCCCGTGACAACGTTTTACTGGGGGATAAATCCTTTGCCGCAGTCGATAAACTCATCTTT. Its translation: CARDNVLLGDKSFAAVDKLIF.

This clone was detected only a few times. TCRdb's protein for this DNA is that of a much larger clone and differs from the translation at residue 14, likely a read error; the protein shown is the DNA translation. The chain recombines TRDV3 with TRDJ1; 10 bases are shared with TRDD3. The CDR3 sequence is 16 residues long. Germline V gene data show CDR1 as TVYSNPD and CDR2 as GDNSRS (reference sequence). The CDR3 reads CAFTFPWGIPTDKHIF. As DNA, the CDR3 is TGTGCCTTTACCTTCCCTTGGGGGATACCCACCGATAAACACATCTTT.

This clone has a handful of counts. The protein that TCRdb holds for this DNA derives from a much larger clone and differs from the translated DNA at residue 18, which likely indicates a read error; the protein shown here is translated from the DNA. J is TRDJ1 and V is TRDV3; 10 bases agree with TRDD3. TCRdb gives no J gene; it was assigned here by matching the DNA to germline. Germline V gene sequence: CDR1 TVYSNPD, CDR2 GDNSRS (reference sequence). The CDR3 has 21 amino acids. Trimming took 3 bases from V and 9 from J; bases not matched to a gene: 34. CDR3 nucleotide sequence: TGTGCCTTGAAGGGCCGGACATTCCCCTTCTACTGGGGGATTTGCCCTGGGGAACTCATCTTT. It encodes CALKGRTFPFYWGICPGELIF.